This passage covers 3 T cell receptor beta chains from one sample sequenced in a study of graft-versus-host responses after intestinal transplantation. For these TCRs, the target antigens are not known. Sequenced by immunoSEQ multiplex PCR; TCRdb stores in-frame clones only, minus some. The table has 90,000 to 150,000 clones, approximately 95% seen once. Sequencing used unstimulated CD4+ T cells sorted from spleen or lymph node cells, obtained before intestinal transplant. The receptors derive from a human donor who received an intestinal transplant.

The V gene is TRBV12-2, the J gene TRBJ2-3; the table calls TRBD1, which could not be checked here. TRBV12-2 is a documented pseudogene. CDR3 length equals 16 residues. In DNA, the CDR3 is TGTGCAAGTCGCTCCAACCGACACCCTGCTACAGATACGCAGTATTTT. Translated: CASRSNRHPATDTQYF.

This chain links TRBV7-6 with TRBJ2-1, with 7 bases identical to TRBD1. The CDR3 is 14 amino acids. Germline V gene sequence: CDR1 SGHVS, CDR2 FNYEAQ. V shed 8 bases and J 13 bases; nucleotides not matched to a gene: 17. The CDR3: CASERTGATSEQFF. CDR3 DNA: TGTGCCAGCGAGAGAACAGGGGCCACCTCGGAACAGTTCTTC.

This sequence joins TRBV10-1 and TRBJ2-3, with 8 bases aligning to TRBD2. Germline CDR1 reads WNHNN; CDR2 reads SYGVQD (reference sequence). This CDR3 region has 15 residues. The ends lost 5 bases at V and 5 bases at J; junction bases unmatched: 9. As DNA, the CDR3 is TGCGCCAGCAGTTCGGGAGGGGGGGGTGGAGATACGCAGTATTTT. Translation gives CASSSGGGGGDTQYF.